A selection of T cell receptor beta chains follows, all from one sample in a study of T cell changes during pregnancy in multiple sclerosis. Clones were read by immunoSEQ multiplex PCR, and TCRdb kept only the in-frame ones, dropping some. This sample has more than 25,000 clones, with about 90% found just once. This material consisted of peripheral blood, taken in the first trimester of pregnancy. Every receptor here comes from a female donor in good health, enrolled as a control in a pregnancy study. The CDR3 runs from the conserved cysteine through the conserved F or W. A D gene is named only where the DNA matches it firmly. Size is stated for part of the rows, as once, few or many counts, or as a class when the clone is expanded.

DNA: TGTGCCAGCAGTGAATTCCCCGGGATAGCGGAGACCCAGTACTTC; CDR3: CASSEFPGIAETQYF; D: NA; V: TRBV6-1; size: NA; J: TRBJ2-5
DNA: TGTGCCAGCACCACCATCAGTGAGCAGTACTTC; CDR3: CASTTISEQYF; D: NA; V: TRBV28; size: NA; J: TRBJ2-7
DNA: TGCGCCAGCAGCCAAGAGGGACTAACCTACGAGCAGTACTTC; CDR3: CASSQEGLTYEQYF; D: TRBD2; V: TRBV4-1; size: NA; J: TRBJ2-7
DNA: TGTGCCAGCAGCTGGACTAGCGGGAGGGTGGGGGAGCAGTACTTC; CDR3: CASSWTSGRVGEQYF; D: TRBD2; V: TRBV11-2; size: NA; J: TRBJ2-7
DNA: TGCGCCAGCAGCCAGAATTCAGGGTGGATCTACGAGCAGTACTTC; CDR3: CASSQNSGWIYEQYF; D: NA; V: TRBV4-3; size: NA; J: TRBJ2-7
DNA: TGTGCCAGTAGTTCCCGAACTAGCGGGTTCTCCTACAATGAGCAGTTCTTC; CDR3: CASSSRTSGFSYNEQFF; D: TRBD2; V: TRBV19; size: NA; J: TRBJ2-1
DNA: TGCGCCAGCAGTGAGTCCCGGAATCAGCCCCAGCATTTT; CDR3: CASSESRNQPQHF; D: NA; V: TRBV10-2; size: NA; J: TRBJ1-5
DNA: TGTGCCAGCTCACCTGGGGGACAGAGATCGGGGGAGCTGTTTTTT; CDR3: CASSPGGQRSGELFF; D: TRBD1; V: TRBV18; size: NA; J: TRBJ2-2
DNA: TGTGCCACCAGCGGACCCCGGGACAGTAATAGCAATCAGCCCCAGCATTTT; CDR3: CATSGPRDSNSNQPQHF; D: TRBD1; V: TRBV15; size: once; J: TRBJ1-5
DNA: TGTGCCATCACTCCAGACAGGGGAGGCACTGAAGCTTTCTTT; CDR3: CAITPDRGGTEAFF; D: TRBD1; V: TRBV10-3; size: NA; J: TRBJ1-1
DNA: TGTGCCAGCAGCTTAGCGAGTAGCGGGAGTTTCTACGAGCAGTACTTC; CDR3: CASSLASSGSFYEQYF; D: TRBD2; V: TRBV7-2; size: NA; J: TRBJ2-7
DNA: TGTGCCATCAGTGGGGGGCCACAGAACACCGGGGAGCTGTTTTTT; CDR3: CAISGGPQNTGELFF; D: NA; V: TRBV10-3; size: NA; J: TRBJ2-2
DNA: TGTGCCAGTAGTATCATAGAACAGGCTGGAAACACCATATATTTT; CDR3: CASSIIEQAGNTIYF; D: NA; V: TRBV19; size: NA; J: TRBJ1-3
DNA: TGTGCCAGCAGTGCGATGACAGGGGGGCGTTTCGGGCAGTACTTC; CDR3: CASSAMTGGRFGQYF; D: TRBD1; V: TRBV6-1; size: NA; J: TRBJ2-7
DNA: TGCGCCAGCAGCTTGGAGTCTAGCGTAGTAGATACGCAGTATTTT; CDR3: CASSLESSVVDTQYF; D: NA; V: TRBV5-1; size: NA; J: TRBJ2-3
DNA: TGTGCCAGCAGCGTTGGTCTGGGACAGGGTGTGGAGACCCAGTACTTC; CDR3: CASSVGLGQGVETQYF; D: TRBD1; V: TRBV9; size: NA; J: TRBJ2-5
DNA: TGTGCCAGCAGCTTGGGGGCCCGTGGGGAGCAGTACTTC; CDR3: CASSLGARGEQYF; D: NA; V: TRBV5-6; size: NA; J: TRBJ2-7
DNA: TGTGCCAGCAGCATCCGGGACTCCTTGTACCAAGAGACCCAGTACTTC; CDR3: CASSIRDSLYQETQYF; D: NA; V: TRBV11-2; size: NA; J: TRBJ2-5
DNA: TGTGCCAGCAGTGATGAGGGGAGGTCCGGGGAGCTGTTTTTT; CDR3: CASSDEGRSGELFF; D: NA; V: TRBV6-1; size: NA; J: TRBJ2-2
DNA: TGTGCCAGCAGCTCCAGGGGACAGGGGAGCAATCAGCCCCAGCATTTT; CDR3: CASSSRGQGSNQPQHF; D: TRBD1; V: TRBV7-2; size: NA; J: TRBJ1-5
DNA: TGTGCCAGCAGCGGACAGGGTCCCGGGGAGCTGTTTTTT; CDR3: CASSGQGPGELFF; D: TRBD1; V: TRBV13; size: NA; J: TRBJ2-2
DNA: TGTGCCAGTAGTTCCGGGACAACTAGCACAGATACGCAGTATTTT; CDR3: CASSSGTTSTDTQYF; D: NA; V: TRBV19; size: NA; J: TRBJ2-3
DNA: TGTGCCAGCAGTTACTCGGCAGGGGGCAATCAGCCCCAGCATTTT; CDR3: CASSYSAGGNQPQHF; D: NA; V: TRBV6-5; size: NA; J: TRBJ1-5
DNA: TGTGCCAGCAGCTTAATGACAGCTACTCCAACTGGAAACACCATATATTTT; CDR3: CASSLMTATPTGNTIYF; D: NA; V: TRBV7-2; size: NA; J: TRBJ1-3
DNA: TGTGCCTGCGAGAAGAGGAGGGGCTACACCTTC; CDR3: CACEKRRGYTF; D: NA; V: TRBV30; size: NA; J: TRBJ1-2
DNA: TGCAGCGACCACACAGGGGGACTATACACTGAAGCTTTCTTT; CDR3: CSDHTGGLYTEAFF; D: TRBD1; V: TRBV29-1; size: NA; J: TRBJ1-1
DNA: TGTGCCAGCTCACCACCGGGGAGGACTAGCACAGATACGCAGTATTTT; CDR3: CASSPPGRTSTDTQYF; D: NA; V: TRBV18; size: NA; J: TRBJ2-3
DNA: TGTGCCAGTACCCTGACAGGGGCCACTGAAGCTTTCTTT; CDR3: CASTLTGATEAFF; D: TRBD1; V: TRBV19; size: NA; J: TRBJ1-1
DNA: TGTGCCAGCAGTCGTACTACTCCAAACACTGAAGCTTTCTTT; CDR3: CASSRTTPNTEAFF; D: NA; V: TRBV6-5; size: NA; J: TRBJ1-1
DNA: TGCGCCAGCAGACCAGGACAGCCGGATTCACCCCTCCACTTT; CDR3: CASRPGQPDSPLHF; D: NA; V: TRBV5-1; size: NA; J: TRBJ1-6
DNA: TGTGCCAGCAGCTTGGTCCCTAGCGGCGACAATGAGCAGTTCTTC; CDR3: CASSLVPSGDNEQFF; D: TRBD2; V: TRBV5-5; size: NA; J: TRBJ2-1
DNA: TGTGCCAGCAGCTTATTAGACGGGCGGGGGTTAGGGGAGACCCAGTACTTC; CDR3: CASSLLDGRGLGETQYF; D: TRBD2; V: TRBV7-9; size: NA; J: TRBJ2-5
DNA: TGTGCCAGCAGCTTAGACCAAGGGCGGACAGGGGATGGCTACACCTTC; CDR3: CASSLDQGRTGDGYTF; D: TRBD1; V: TRBV11-2; size: NA; J: TRBJ1-2
DNA: TGTGCCAGCAGTGAATTGGCGAACACTGAAGCTTTCTTT; CDR3: CASSELANTEAFF; D: NA; V: TRBV25-1; size: NA; J: TRBJ1-1
DNA: TGTGCCAGTAGTATTTGGCTAGCGGGAGGGCCCGGCAATGAGCAGTTCTTC; CDR3: CASSIWLAGGPGNEQFF; D: TRBD2; V: TRBV19; size: few; J: TRBJ2-1